This entry lists 23 T cell receptor beta chains sequenced from one sample in a study of CD8+ T cells in alopecia areata. Isolated RNA was reverse transcribed into cDNA used as the sequencing template. The repertoire was sequenced with immunoSEQ multiplex PCR; TCRdb's copy has only in-frame clones and lacks some. The data contain hundreds of thousands of clones, under 80% of them seen just once; the ten biggest clones take up under 1.5%. The source material was CD4+ T cells sorted from blood, sampled at week 0. The receptors stem from a human donor with alopecia areata.

The V call is TRBV5-6, the J call TRBJ1-2; tentative D call: TRBD1 (5 bases). Trimming stripped 4 bases from V and 7 bases from J, with 11 bases between. This CDR3 region has 12 residues. Germline V gene sequence: CDR1 SGHDT, CDR2 YYEEEE. CDR3: CASSLGHGGYTF. CDR3 DNA: TGTGCCAGCAGCCTCGGACACGGTGGCTACACCTTC.

This sequence joins TRBV11-2 and TRBJ2-1, with D tentatively TRBD1 (6 bases). Germline V gene data show CDR1 as SGHAT and CDR2 as FQNNGV. This CDR3 has 16 residues. The V end lost 0 bases, the J end lost 3 bases, and 12 bases lay between the germline ends. CDR3 nucleotides: TGTGCCAGCAGCTTAGATGGCGGACAGCTCTACAATGAGCAGTTCTTC. It encodes CASSLDGGQLYNEQFF.

This chain connects TRBV27 to TRBJ2-7; 11 bases are shared with TRBD1. Per germline, CDR1 MNHEY and CDR2 SMNVEV (reference sequence). Trimming cost V 4 bases and J 3 bases; bases outside gene matches: 5. The CDR3 covers 15 residues. The CDR3 region is CASSSPGQGDYEQYF. CDR3 bases: TGTGCCAGCAGTTCTCCGGGACAGGGGGACTACGAGCAGTACTTC.

This chain uses TRBV5-4 with TRBJ1-1, with D unclear. The CDR3 length is 14 residues. The germline V and J ends were trimmed by 4 bases and 4 bases, with 14 bases remaining between them. Germline V lookup: CDR1 SGHNT, CDR2 YYREEE (reference sequence). The CDR3 DNA sequence: TGTGCCAGCAGCCCTTGGGCCGAAAGCACTGAAGCTTTCTTT. It specifies CASSPWAESTEAFF.

The gene calls are TRBV7-2 and TRBJ1-5; no definite D call. Germline loops: CDR1 SGHTA, CDR2 FQGNSA. Trimming removed 2 bases at V and 3 bases at J, with 11 bases between. The CDR3 is 15 amino acids. CDR3 nucleotides: TGTGCCAGCAGCTTATATAAGGATGACAATCAGCCCCAGCATTTT. It is translated as CASSLYKDDNQPQHF.

The chain has TRBV30 and TRBJ1-2; D gene uncertain. The CDR3 covers 11 residues. Germline CDR1 reads GTSNPN; CDR2 reads SVGIG (reference sequence). Trimming pared 1 base from V and 11 bases from J, leaving 11 bases between. CDR3 sequence (DNA): TGTGCCTGGAGTGGACTCGGCTCATACACCTTC. This translates into CAWSGLGSYTF.

The chain has TRBV29-1 and TRBJ1-1, with D possibly matching TRBD1 (5 bases). Deletions cut 8 bases from V and 3 bases from J, with 16 bases between. Germline V gene sequence: CDR1 SQVTM, CDR2 ANQGSEA. The CDR3 sequence is 13 residues long. The CDR3: CSHQAGWDTEAFF. The CDR3 DNA reads as TGCAGCCACCAGGCAGGGTGGGACACTGAAGCTTTCTTT.

The chain recombines TRBV29-1 with TRBJ1-3; tentatively, D is TRBD1 (5 bases). The length of the CDR3 is 13 residues. Germline CDR1 SQVTM, CDR2 ANQGSEA. The CDR3, as DNA: TGCAGTGCCGCAGGGTCTGGAGGAAACACCATATATTTT. Protein: CSAAGSGGNTIYF.

In this sample, this clone turned up a few times. The CDR3 loop is CAWSASRVTGELFF. The CDR3 nucleotides are TGTGCCTGGAGTGCGTCGAGGGTGACCGGGGAGCTGTTTTTT. This chain uses TRBV30 with TRBJ2-2; D is possibly TRBD2 (5 bases). Germline CDR1 GTSNPN, CDR2 SVGIG (reference sequence). The CDR3 consists of 14 residues. V gave up 1 base and J gave up 5 bases, with 11 bases separating them.

The chain's CDR3 is CASSTGVSNQPQHF. DNA for the CDR3: TGTGCCAGTTCGACAGGGGTTAGCAATCAGCCCCAGCATTTT. V and J are TRBV19 and TRBJ1-5, with TRBD1 matching over 8 bases. Germline V CDR1 and CDR2: LNHDA, SQIVND (reference sequence). Trimming took 8 bases from V and 0 from J; bases not matched to a gene: 3. The CDR3 loop spans 14 amino acids. Full variable domain (rest looked up from reference TRBV19 and TRBJ1-5): DGGITQSPKYLFRKEGQNVTLSCEQNLNHDAMYWYRQDPGQGLRLIYYSQIVNDFQKGDIAEGYSVSREKKESFPLTVTSAQKNPTAFYLCASSTGVSNQPQHFGDGTRLSIL.

This clone was observed a few times. The chain employs TRBV29-1 and TRBJ2-3, with D unresolved. There are 14 residues in the CDR3. Per the germline V gene, CDR1 is SQVTM and CDR2 is ANQGSEA. Trimming took 5 bases from V and 6 from J, leaving 18 bases between them. DNA of the CDR3: TGCAGCGTTCGAGGCGCGACAACTGGGGATACGCAGTATTTT. This encodes CSVRGATTGDTQYF.

To note about this clone: The identical CDR3 is also encoded by other nucleotide sequences in the sample. The V call is TRBV30, the J call TRBJ1-2; 8 nucleotides line up with TRBD1. V shed 2 bases and J 5 bases; nucleotides not matched to a gene: 4. Germline loops: CDR1 GTSNPN, CDR2 SVGIG (reference sequence). There are 13 residues in the CDR3. The CDR3 region has the DNA TGTGCCTGGAGTCCCGGGACAGGTTATGGCTACACCTTC. This gives the protein CAWSPGTGYGYTF.

The chain uses TRBV5-1 and TRBJ1-1; D possibly corresponds to TRBD1 (6 bases). The CDR3 runs 18 residues. Germline CDR1 SGHRS, CDR2 YFSETQ. V lost 4 bases to trimming and J lost 0 bases, with 22 bases between them. The CDR3 DNA reads as TGCGCCAGCAGCCACCGGACAGTCTCTTCGGCAATGAACACTGAAGCTTTCTTT. Its protein product is CASSHRTVSSAMNTEAFF.

The chain joins TRBV30 to TRBJ2-5; TRBD2 agrees at 9 bases. Germline trimming cut 2 bases from V and 1 base from J; bases unmatched to any gene: 11. This CDR3 has 17 residues. Germline assignment: CDR1 GTSNPN and CDR2 SVGIG (reference sequence). The CDR3 DNA follows: TGTGCCTGGAGTAATGGTGTGAGGCGGGGGGGCCAAGAGACCCAGTACTTC. Its translation: CAWSNGVRRGGQETQYF. Variable domain in full (rest from reference TRBV30 and TRBJ2-5): SQTIHQWPATLVQPVGSPLSLECTVEGTSNPNLYWYRQAAGRGLQLLFYSVGIGQISSEVPQNLSASRPQDRQFILSSKKLLLSDSGFYLCAWSNGVRRGGQETQYFGPGTRLLVL.

The chain joins TRBV4-1 to TRBJ1-1, with a possible D match to TRBD1 (5 bases). The V gene's germline CDR1 is MGHRA and CDR2 YSYEKL. This CDR3 is built from 14 residues. The ends were cut back, 0 bases at V and 1 base at J, with 6 bases in the middle. The CDR3 DNA is TGCGCCAGCAGCCAAGAAAGGGGGAACACTGAAGCTTTCTTT. This encodes CASSQERGNTEAFF.

The V gene is TRBV10-3, the J gene TRBJ2-5; D gene uncertain. Trimming left V 4 bases short and J 4 bases short, with 4 bases between. CDR3 size: 11 residues. Germline V gene lookup returns CDR1 ENHRY and CDR2 SYGVKD. CDR3 in amino acids: CAISAGETQYF. Here the CDR3 DNA reads TGTGCCATCAGTGCAGGAGAGACCCAGTACTTC.

V usage is TRBV29-1 and J usage is TRBJ2-2, with a tentative D call TRBD1 (6 bases). V gave up 2 bases and J gave up 5 bases, with 15 bases separating them. CDR3 length: 15 residues. The germline V gene has CDR1 SQVTM and CDR2 ANQGSEA. DNA for the CDR3: TGCAGCGTTGAACTGGACAGCCTAATTACCGGGGAGCTGTTTTTT. It translates to CSVELDSLITGELFF.

V is TRBV11-1 and J is TRBJ2-1; a weak D match, TRBD1 (5 bases). The CDR3 consists of 14 residues. V was clipped by 3 bases and J by 4 bases, with 10 bases between them. Germline V CDR1 and CDR2: SGHAT, FQDESV (reference sequence). The CDR3 sequence: CASSFSREYNEQFF. CDR3 DNA: TGTGCCAGCAGCTTTAGCAGGGAATACAATGAGCAGTTCTTC. The full variable domain, with the rest looked up from reference TRBV11-1 and TRBJ2-1, is EAEVAQSPRYKITEKSQAVAFWCDPISGHATLYWYRQILGQGPELLVQFQDESVVDDSQLPKDRFSAERLKGVDSTLKIQPAELGDSAMYLCASSFSREYNEQFFGPGTRLTVL.

The gene calls are TRBV5-4 and TRBJ2-3; D remains ambiguous. The CDR3 has 15 residues. Trimming took 0 bases from V and 2 from J, leaving 10 bases between them. CDR1 and CDR2 (germline): SGHNT, YYREEE (reference sequence). The CDR3 here is CASSLAAENTDTQYF. In DNA, the CDR3 is TGTGCCAGCAGCTTGGCGGCAGAAAACACAGATACGCAGTATTTT.

V usage is TRBV13 and J usage is TRBJ2-1; D perhaps matches TRBD1 (5 bases). The V end was cut by 4 bases, the J end by 0 bases, with 13 bases between. The germline gives CDR1 PRHDT, CDR2 FYEKMQ (reference sequence). The length of the CDR3 is 16 residues. CDR3 sequence reads: CASSSRRGSSYNEQFF. For the CDR3, the DNA is TGTGCCAGCAGCTCCCGTAGGGGAAGCTCCTACAATGAGCAGTTCTTC.

V gene TRBV7-2 combines with J gene TRBJ2-3, with D maybe TRBD1 (5 bases). Germline V gene lookup returns CDR1 SGHTA and CDR2 FQGNSA. The CDR3 runs 15 residues. V dropped 3 bases and J dropped 2 bases, with 12 bases sitting between them. CDR3 sequence reads: CASSFRQGVTDTQYF. The CDR3 DNA is TGTGCCAGCAGCTTCCGGCAGGGCGTCACAGATACGCAGTATTTT.

This clone was seen a few times. The chain uses TRBV10-3 and TRBJ2-1; 9 bases are a match to TRBD2. V gave up 2 bases and J gave up 5 bases; unmatched junction bases: 7. This CDR3 comprises 16 residues. Germline-derived CDR1 and CDR2 are ENHRY and SYGVKD. The CDR3 region has the DNA TGTGCCATCAGTGAGGCTGTAGCGGGGGACAACAATGAGCAGTTCTTC. This codes for CAISEAVAGDNNEQFF.

This clone was recorded a few times. The CDR3: CSGTGAETQYF. DNA of the CDR3: TGCAGCGGGACAGGGGCAGAGACCCAGTACTTC. This chain uses TRBV29-1 with TRBJ2-5; 9 bases align to TRBD1. This CDR3 has 11 residues. Trimming took 7 bases from V and 4 from J; bases not matched to a gene: 1. The germline gives CDR1 SQVTM, CDR2 ANQGSEA.